One and the same sample provided the 11 T cell receptor beta chains below, sequenced in a study of metastatic and nonmetastatic thyroid tumors. Prior to thyroid surgery, none of the patients had received any treatment. TCRdb re-analyzed the PCR reads using MiXCR. Among roughly 14,000 clones listed, roughly 21% were seen once. The specimen sequenced was tumor tissue. The receptors derive from a female donor with papillary thyroid cancer or a benign thyroid nodule (not recorded which). Some clones in this sample may be carry-over from other donors' samples.

Judged by abundance, this clone is medium-sized. This chain uses TRBV4-1 with TRBJ2-7; D possibly corresponds to TRBD2 (6 bases). With 0 bases removed from V and 0 bases from J, the gap between germline ends came to 12 bases. Germline CDR1 and CDR2: MGHRA and YSYEKL. CDR3 size: 16 residues. The CDR3 sequence: CASSQDSGTPSYEQYF. In DNA form, the CDR3 reads TGCGCCAGCAGCCAAGATAGTGGGACTCCCTCCTACGAGCAGTACTTC.

There are many counts of this clone. The rearrangement uses TRBV5-6 and TRBJ2-7; unclear D gene. Trimming took off 2 bases at V and 5 bases at J, with 8 bases between the two ends. Germline V gene lookup returns CDR1 SGHDT and CDR2 YYEEEE. This CDR3 comprises 12 residues. The CDR3: CASSLISDEQYF. CDR3 nucleotides: TGTGCCAGCAGCTTAATCAGCGACGAGCAGTACTTC.

The rearrangement joins TRBV20-1 to TRBJ1-1; D is possibly TRBD1 (5 bases). V was trimmed by 6 bases and J by 1 base, leaving 18 bases between them. The V gene's germline CDR1 is DFQATT and CDR2 SNEGSKA (reference sequence). The CDR3 length is 15 residues. The CDR3 bases are TGCAGTGCCCGAAGCCCCGACGGGGGGAACACTGAAGCTTTCTTT. Its protein is CSARSPDGGNTEAFF.

The chain combines TRBV19 with TRBJ2-7; a weak D match, TRBD1 (6 bases). V lost 9 bases and J 0 bases, leaving 9 bases between the germline ends. The CDR3 totals 12 residues. Germline values: CDR1 LNHDA, CDR2 SQIVND (reference sequence). The CDR3 bases are TGTGCCAGCCGGGACAACTCCTACGAGCAGTACTTC. It is translated as CASRDNSYEQYF. Drawing the rest from reference TRBV19 and TRBJ2-7, the complete variable domain is DGGITQSPKYLFRKEGQNVTLSCEQNLNHDAMYWYRQDPGQGLRLIYYSQIVNDFQKGDIAEGYSVSREKKESFPLTVTSAQKNPTAFYLCASRDNSYEQYFGPGTRLTVT.

The chain couples TRBV30 to TRBJ1-2, with D perhaps matching TRBD1 (5 bases). Looked up from germline, CDR1 is GTSNPN and CDR2 is SVGIG (reference sequence). V was clipped by 3 bases and J by 7 bases, with 12 bases between them. This CDR3 spans 12 amino acids. The CDR3 region is CAWRVGGGGYTF. CDR3 coding DNA: TGTGCCTGGAGGGTCGGGGGTGGTGGCTACACCTTC.

The chain combines TRBV20-1 with TRBJ2-2, with D tentatively TRBD1 (6 bases). Germline V gives CDR1 DFQATT, CDR2 SNEGSKA (reference sequence). The CDR3 has 12 amino acids. Between the trimmed V and J ends, which lost 4 bases and 8 bases, there was a span of 11 bases. CDR3 bases: TGCAGTGCTATGACCCAGGGGGGGGAGCTGTTTTTT. Translating gives CSAMTQGGELFF.

The chain is built from TRBV29-1 and TRBJ1-2; D ambiguous. This CDR3 has 12 amino acids. The V end lost 3 bases, the J end lost 4 bases, and 9 bases lay between the germline ends. Germline values: CDR1 SQVTM, CDR2 ANQGSEA. The CDR3 reads CSVEALGYGYTF. The CDR3 DNA sequence: TGCAGCGTTGAGGCATTAGGCTATGGCTACACCTTC.

This clone is labeled as medium-sized. An end of the junction differs from the germline gene, which may be a read error. The V and J genes are TRBV4-1 and TRBJ1-4; 11 nucleotides line up with TRBD1. The CDR3 covers 18 residues. The germline V gene has CDR1 MGHRA and CDR2 YSYEKL. The CDR3 protein is CTSSPGTGGSATNEKLFF. DNA for the CDR3: TGCACCAGCAGCCCCGGGACAGGGGGATCTGCAACTAATGAAAAACTGTTTTTT.

This rearrangement joins TRBV20-1 to TRBJ2-1; 9 bases are shared with TRBD2. Germline CDR1 is DFQATT and CDR2 is SNEGSKA (reference sequence). Unmatched junction bases numbered 7, after V lost 3 bases and J lost 7 bases. This CDR3 is built from 14 residues. The CDR3 reads CSASSGSGGNEQFF. CDR3 nucleotides: TGCAGTGCTAGCTCTGGTAGCGGGGGAAATGAGCAGTTCTTC.

This clone was observed at least ten times. Other DNA sequences within the sample encode an identical CDR3. The chain carries TRBV19 and TRBJ2-3; TRBD2 matches at 12 bases. V lost 10 bases, J lost 4 bases, and 12 bases stayed unmatched. Germline CDR1 reads LNHDA; CDR2 reads SQIVND (reference sequence). The CDR3 consists of 16 residues. The CDR3 sequence: CATEPRLAGVSDTQYF. CDR3 nucleotides: TGTGCCACCGAACCGAGACTAGCGGGAGTCTCAGATACGCAGTATTTT.

This clone was picked up a small number of times. Mismatch with germline at one junction end may stem from a read error. The gene calls are TRBV10-2 and TRBJ2-7, with D maybe TRBD1 (6 bases). The CDR3 totals 12 residues. Looked up from germline, CDR1 is WSHSY and CDR2 is SAAADI. The DNA for the CDR3 is TGCGCCAACAGGTCGGACAGCTACGAACAGTACTTC. Translating gives CANRSDSYEQYF.